These 22 T cell receptor beta chains originate from one sample sequenced in a study of blood T cell repertoires in COVID-19. The table came from immunoSEQ multiplex PCR; TCRdb's copy has only in-frame clones and leaves some out. The data hold over 200,000 clones, with around 90% observed a single time. Sequenced input: peripheral blood. These receptors were obtained from a man in his sixties with COVID-19, enrolled during active disease.

The chain uses TRBV7-9 and TRBJ1-5; 7 nucleotides match TRBD1. Per the germline V gene, CDR1 is SEHNR and CDR2 is FQNEAQ (reference sequence). V lost 5 bases, J lost 7 bases, and 5 bases stayed unmatched. The CDR3 is 13 amino acids. For the CDR3, the DNA is TGTGCCAGCAGCAAGACAGGGACACAGCCCCAGCATTTT. Translating it yields CASSKTGTQPQHF. Filled out from reference TRBV7-9 and TRBJ1-5, the complete variable domain reads DTGVSQNPRHKITKRGQNVTFRCDPISEHNRLYWYRQTLGQGPEFLTYFQNEAQLEKSRLLSDRFSAERPKGSFSTLEIQRTEQGDSAMYLCASSKTGTQPQHFGDGTRLSIL.

The V call is TRBV12-3 or TRBV12-4, the J call TRBJ1-5, with D unresolved. V shed 6 bases and J shed 3 bases, with 9 bases lying between them. The CDR3 spans 13 residues. CDR3 residues: CASSRLNNQPQHF. CDR3 nucleotides: TGTGCCAGCAGCCGACTGAACAATCAGCCCCAGCATTTT.

The chain employs TRBV29-1 and TRBJ1-5; 8 bases align to TRBD1. The germline gives CDR1 SQVTM, CDR2 ANQGSEA. V shed 6 bases, J shed 7 bases, and the junction held 8 bases outside the gene matches. The CDR3 sequence is 13 residues long. The CDR3 bases are TGCAGCGTGGAGACAGGGGAGGCGCAGCCCCAGCATTTT. The encoded protein is CSVETGEAQPQHF.

This clone has just one count. The chain links TRBV29-1 to TRBJ2-1; TRBD1 agrees at 7 bases. V lost 8 bases and J lost 0; bases outside the gene matches: 4. From germline, CDR1 is SQVTM and CDR2 ANQGSEA. The length of the CDR3 is 13 residues. CDR3 loop: CSLGDSSYNEQFF. CDR3 coding DNA: TGCAGCCTTGGGGACAGCTCCTACAATGAGCAGTTCTTC.

The chain recombines TRBV2 with TRBJ1-5; D ambiguous. This CDR3 region has 15 residues. The V end lost 3 bases, the J end lost 2 bases, and 11 bases lay between the germline ends. Looked up from germline, CDR1 is SNHLY and CDR2 is FYNNEI. The CDR3 reads CASSEAIGGNQPQHF. The DNA for the CDR3 is TGTGCCAGCAGTGAGGCGATAGGAGGCAATCAGCCCCAGCATTTT.

This clone showed up just a few times. The chain has TRBV21-1 and TRBJ2-7; TRBD1 is the table's D call and was not checked against the DNA. TRBV21-1 is tagged as a pseudogene. CDR3 size: 16 residues. In nucleotides, the CDR3 is TGTGCCAGCAGCAAAGGGGGGACAGGCTATTCCTACGAGCAGTACTTC. Its protein product is CASSKGGTGYSYEQYF.

The J gene is TRBJ2-3, the V gene TRBV7-2; 7 nucleotides match TRBD2. Germline V gives CDR1 SGHTA, CDR2 FQGNSA. The CDR3 spans 11 residues. The CDR3 region is CCSGFTDTQYF. The CDR3 DNA reads TGTTGTAGCGGGTTCACAGATACGCAGTATTTT. The full variable domain, in which reference TRBV7-2 and TRBJ2-3 provide the parts outside the CDR3, is GAGVSQSPSNKVTEKGKDVELRCDPISGHTALYWYRQSLGQGLEFLIYFQGNSAPDKSGLPSDRFSAERTGGSVSTLTIQRTQQEDSAVYLCCSGFTDTQYFGPGTRLTVL.

This clone showed up just once. This chain uses TRBV7-2 with TRBJ2-7; the match to TRBD1 covers 9 bases. CDR1 and CDR2 from the germline V gene are SGHTA and FQGNSA. This CDR3 has 14 residues. J was trimmed by 4 bases and V by 5 bases; bases with no gene match: 6. CDR3: CASSPQGARYEQYF. The CDR3 DNA sequence: TGTGCCAGCAGCCCACAGGGGGCAAGATACGAGCAGTACTTC.

The CDR3 DNA reads as TGTGCCAGCAGTGAAAAACTAATACAAGAGACCCAGTACTTC. Its translation: CASSEKLIQETQYF. The gene calls are TRBV2 and TRBJ2-5; D is undetermined. V lost 2 bases, J lost 2 bases, and 9 bases lay in between. Germline CDR1 SNHLY, CDR2 FYNNEI. The CDR3 totals 14 residues. The full variable domain, with the rest looked up from reference TRBV2 and TRBJ2-5, is EPEVTQTPSHQVTQMGQEVILRCVPISNHLYFYWYRQILGQKVEFLVSFYNNEISEKSEIFDDQFSVERPDGSNFTLKIRSTKLEDSAMYFCASSEKLIQETQYFGPGTRLLVL.

The rearrangement uses TRBV14 and TRBJ1-2; 7 bases are a match to TRBD1. The CDR3 has 14 amino acids. The germline CDR1 and CDR2 sequences are SGHDN and FVKESK. V lost 1 base and J lost 6; bases outside the gene matches: 5. DNA for the CDR3: TGTGCCAGCAGCCAAGGAGGGGGCATTCATGGCTACACCTTC. It encodes CASSQGGGIHGYTF.

This clone was recorded only once. The rearrangement joins TRBV15 to TRBJ2-7; TRBD2 agrees at 14 bases. Germline values: CDR1 LNHNV, CDR2 YYDKDF (reference sequence). This CDR3 contains 16 residues. V dropped 3 bases and J dropped 6; count of bases not matched to a gene: 7. CDR3 nucleotides: TGTGCCACCAGCAGGGGACTAGCGGGGGAGCAAACCGAGCAGTACTTC. It specifies CATSRGLAGEQTEQYF.

This clone has only one observation. J is TRBJ1-1 and V is TRBV6-6; D is possibly TRBD1 (6 bases). The germline gives CDR1 MNHNY, CDR2 SVGAGI (reference sequence). The CDR3 loop spans 11 amino acids. V dropped 6 bases and J dropped 8 bases, with 10 bases sitting between them. CDR3 sequence: CASSPGQEAFF. CDR3 nucleotide sequence: TGTGCCAGCAGCCCGGGACAAGAAGCTTTCTTT.

The rearrangement links TRBV12-3 or TRBV12-4 to TRBJ2-1; D uncertain. V lost 5 bases, J lost 16 bases, and 15 bases lay in between. The CDR3 runs to 11 residues. In nucleotides, the CDR3 is TGTGCCAGCAGTGGTCTCCTGAGGTCCTTCTTC. It is translated as CASSGLLRSFF.

The J gene is TRBJ2-1, the V gene TRBV9, with D maybe TRBD2 (6 bases). The CDR3 runs 14 residues. V was trimmed by 3 bases and J by 4 bases, leaving 11 bases between them. Germline CDR1 reads SGDLS; CDR2 reads YYNGEE. CDR3 in amino acids: CASSASGGYNEQFF. The CDR3 region has the DNA TGTGCCAGCAGCGCCTCCGGGGGTTACAATGAGCAGTTCTTC.

The chain is built from TRBV9 and TRBJ1-2; D gene ambiguous. From germline, CDR1 is SGDLS and CDR2 YYNGEE. V lost 1 base and J 6 bases, leaving 16 bases between the germline ends. The CDR3 loop spans 15 amino acids. CDR3 coding DNA: TGTGCCAGCAGCGTATCCCCCGGGGAGATCCATGGCTACACCTTC. Protein: CASSVSPGEIHGYTF.

The V gene is TRBV10-3, the J gene TRBJ1-1; TRBD1 matches at 9 bases. V shed 9 bases, J shed 4 bases, and the junction held 6 bases outside the gene matches. The CDR3 totals 13 residues. CDR1 is ENHRY and CDR2 is SYGVKD in the germline V gene. The DNA of the CDR3 is TGTGCCATTACAGGGGGCCCAGGCACTGAAGCTTTCTTT. Protein product: CAITGGPGTEAFF.

The chain couples TRBV10-2 to TRBJ1-1, with TRBD1 as a possible D gene (5 bases). The CDR3 is 14 amino acids. The V gene lost 6 bases and the J gene lost 0 bases, with 11 bases spanning the gap. The germline V gene has CDR1 WSHSY and CDR2 SAAADI. The CDR3 DNA sequence: TGCGCCAGCAGGGGGGGAATTTTGAACACTGAAGCTTTCTTT. Its translation: CASRGGILNTEAFF.

The rearrangement uses TRBV3-1 (or the pseudogene TRBV3-2) and TRBJ1-5; D not resolved. This CDR3 spans 16 amino acids. V dropped 0 bases and J dropped 6 bases, with 15 bases sitting between them. CDR1 is LGHDT, CDR2 YNNKEL, per germline (reference sequence). Written as DNA, the CDR3 is TGTGCCAGCAGCCAAGATCAACCCGGGTTGAGTCAGCCCCAGCATTTT. It is translated as CASSQDQPGLSQPQHF.

The chain is built from TRBV19 and TRBJ1-5, with 9 bases aligning to TRBD1. V was pared by 6 bases and J by 1 base, with 4 bases of the junction left unmatched. The CDR3 has 15 residues. The germline V gene has CDR1 LNHDA and CDR2 SQIVND (reference sequence). CDR3 nucleotide sequence: TGTGCCAGTAGGAAAGGACAGGGGAGCAATCAGCCCCAGCATTTT. This codes for CASRKGQGSNQPQHF.

The V call is TRBV12-3 or TRBV12-4, the J call TRBJ2-7, with D maybe TRBD1 (5 bases). V dropped 6 bases and J dropped 3 bases, with 9 bases sitting between them. The CDR3 covers 12 residues. In nucleotides, the CDR3 is TGTGCCAGCAGCCAACAGGACTACGAGCAGTACTTC. Protein sequence: CASSQQDYEQYF.

This clone showed up just once. This chain joins TRBV18 and TRBJ1-1, with 8 bases matching TRBD1. J was trimmed by 3 bases and V by 3 bases; bases with no gene match: 6. Germline V CDR1 and CDR2: KGHSH, LQKENI. This CDR3 has 15 amino acids. CDR3 sequence: CASSPYQGADTEAFF. Written as DNA, the CDR3 is TGTGCCAGCTCACCTTACCAGGGGGCCGACACTGAAGCTTTCTTT.

The chain couples TRBV15 to TRBJ1-1; D possibly corresponds to TRBD1 (5 bases). Trimming cost V 4 bases and J 1 base, with 10 bases left between them. CDR1 LNHNV and CDR2 YYDKDF come from the germline V gene (reference sequence). The CDR3 sequence is 14 residues long. The DNA of the CDR3 is TGTGCCACCAGCATAATGGACACGAACACTGAAGCTTTCTTT. This gives the protein CATSIMDTNTEAFF.